The next 31 T cell receptor beta chains were all read from a single sample in a study of T cells in Graves' hyperthyroidism and ophthalmopathy. TCR beta CDR3 region amplification was performed from RNA transcripts. The study used the HTBI primer set for a first-round RT-PCR of the TCR CDR3. TCRdb processed the multiplex PCR reads anew with MiXCR; each CDR3 protein has one entry. The profile shows hundreds of thousands of distinct CDR3 sequences, about 14% of them singletons. The sample consisted of blood. These receptors all stem from a man aged 18 to 29 with Graves' ophthalmopathy.

The J gene is TRBJ2-7, the V gene TRBV9; TRBD1 might be the D (6 bases). V lost 3 bases, J lost 2 bases, and 15 bases lay in between. CDR3 length: 15 residues. Germline V lookup: CDR1 SGDLS, CDR2 YYNGEE. CDR3 in amino acids: CASSAYSTGPYEQYF. The CDR3 DNA reads TGTGCCAGCAGCGCCTACTCGACAGGTCCCTACGAGCAGTACTTC.

This rearrangement joins TRBV6-4 to TRBJ2-3; TRBD2 matches at 11 bases. CDR1 and CDR2 from the germline V gene are MRHNA and SNTAGT. J was trimmed by 1 base and V by 0 bases; bases with no gene match: 3. The CDR3 runs to 17 residues. The CDR3 loop is CASSDSTSGVGTDTQYF. DNA for the CDR3: TGTGCCAGCAGTGACTCGACTAGCGGGGTGGGCACAGATACGCAGTATTTT.

This clonotype was counted many times. This chain joins TRBV5-1 and TRBJ1-1; 7 nucleotides line up with TRBD1. The CDR3 contains 14 residues. Looked up from germline, CDR1 is SGHRS and CDR2 is YFSETQ. The junction had 6 bases not matched to a gene; V was cut back by 3 bases and J by 4 bases. CDR3 amino acids: CASSSSGTATEAFF. For the CDR3, the DNA is TGCGCCAGCAGCTCCTCCGGGACAGCCACTGAAGCTTTCTTT.

This clonotype showed up many times. The chain uses TRBV7-2 and TRBJ2-1; D gene uncertain. The CDR3 extends over 14 amino acids. Trimming shortened V by 3 bases and J by 5 bases, and 11 bases separated the two germline ends. In germline, CDR1 is SGHTA, CDR2 FQGNSA. CDR3 DNA: TGTGCCAGCAGCTTCTCTCCGGCAAACAATGAGCAGTTCTTC. Protein product: CASSFSPANNEQFF.

The genes are TRBV29-1 and TRBJ2-2; D unclear. Germline values: CDR1 SQVTM, CDR2 ANQGSEA. This CDR3 is built from 15 residues. Trimming shortened V by 0 bases and J by 0 bases, and 8 bases separated the two germline ends. The CDR3 loop is CSVEERKSNTGELFF. The CDR3 region has the DNA TGCAGCGTTGAAGAGAGAAAGTCGAACACCGGGGAGCTGTTTTTT.

The genes are TRBV20-1 and TRBJ2-7; 15 nucleotides match TRBD2. Germline V gives CDR1 DFQATT, CDR2 SNEGSKA (reference sequence). V was clipped by 0 bases and J by 2 bases; unmatched bases: 8. The CDR3 has 18 amino acids. CDR3: CSARDLRTSGGETYEQYF. The CDR3, as DNA: TGCAGTGCTAGAGATCTCCGGACTAGCGGGGGGGAAACCTACGAGCAGTACTTC.

The V and J genes are TRBV27 and TRBJ2-7; TRBD2 might be the D (6 bases). Germline CDR1 is MNHEY and CDR2 is SMNVEV (reference sequence). Trimming stripped 8 bases from V and 6 bases from J, with 23 bases between. The CDR3 has 15 residues. The CDR3 sequence: CASRRASAVTGEQYF. In nucleotides, the CDR3 is TGTGCCAGCCGACGGGCTAGCGCAGTAACCGGCGAGCAGTACTTC.

This clonotype was seen ten or more times. J is TRBJ1-6 and V is TRBV11-2; a possible D gene is TRBD1 (5 bases). The germline V gene has CDR1 SGHAT and CDR2 FQNNGV. Deletions cut 6 bases from V and 11 bases from J, with 14 bases between. The CDR3 length is 13 residues. CDR3 DNA: TGTGCCAGCAGTCCCAGGGATAGGACACCCCTCCACTTT. This translates into CASSPRDRTPLHF.

There are many counts of this clonotype. The J gene is TRBJ2-7, the V gene TRBV5-1; TRBD2 matches at 7 bases. From germline, CDR1 is SGHRS and CDR2 YFSETQ. The CDR3 loop spans 13 amino acids. J gave up 1 base and V 5 bases, and 3 bases lay outside the gene matches. For the CDR3, the DNA is TGCGCCAGCAGGCCGGGAGGATCCTACGAGCAGTACTTC. Its protein is CASRPGGSYEQYF.

This clonotype was found many times. The chain uses TRBV12-3 or TRBV12-4 and TRBJ2-7; 8 bases fit TRBD1. The CDR3 is 17 amino acids. V lost 5 bases and J lost 2; bases outside the gene matches: 14. The CDR3 coding sequence is TGTGCCAGCAGTCCACTTGGACAGGGAAGAAGGCCCTACGAGCAGTACTTC. Translating gives CASSPLGQGRRPYEQYF.

Many counts were recorded for this clonotype. The chain links TRBV11-3 to TRBJ2-5; a possible D gene is TRBD2 (6 bases). V was cut by 3 bases and J by 3 bases, with 11 bases left in between. This CDR3 has 14 amino acids. CDR1 is SGHNT and CDR2 is YENEEA in the germline V gene. The CDR3, as DNA: TGTGCCAGCAGCTTGGGTTGGGGGGAAGAGACCCAGTACTTC. Translated: CASSLGWGEETQYF.

This clonotype was picked up many times. This chain links TRBV12-3 or TRBV12-4 with TRBJ2-7; D is possibly TRBD2 (6 bases). The CDR3 consists of 15 residues. V was shortened by 4 bases and J by 4 bases, with 17 bases between the two germline ends. The DNA for the CDR3 is TGTGCCAGCAGTTGGGGCCCGGGAGAAAGATACGAGCAGTACTTC. This encodes CASSWGPGERYEQYF.

This clonotype was seen repeatedly, ten times or more. This CDR3 is CASSLGTGYYEQYF. The CDR3 nucleotides are TGTGCCAGCAGCTTAGGGACAGGCTACTACGAGCAGTACTTC. The rearrangement links TRBV7-9 to TRBJ2-7; 7 nucleotides align to TRBD1. Germline V CDR1 and CDR2: SEHNR, FQNEAQ (reference sequence). The CDR3 totals 14 residues. The V and J ends lost 1 base and 3 bases, in that order; junction bases with no gene match: 3.

This clonotype was seen repeatedly, ten times or more. The chain combines TRBV12-3 or TRBV12-4 with TRBJ2-2; D is perhaps TRBD2 (5 bases). V lost 7 bases and J lost 4, with 13 bases in between. This CDR3 is 14 amino acids long. The CDR3 spells CASTYERVTGELFF. The CDR3 nucleotides read TGTGCCAGCACCTATGAGAGGGTCACCGGGGAGCTGTTTTTT.

At least ten counts were recorded for this clonotype. The chain employs TRBV6-1 and TRBJ1-1; TRBD1 might be the D (6 bases). Per germline, CDR1 MNHNS and CDR2 SASEGT. Between the trimmed V and J ends, which lost 5 bases and 1 base, there was a span of 17 bases. The CDR3 is 16 residues long. This CDR3 reads CASSSQGTSANTEAFF. Written as DNA, the CDR3 is TGTGCCAGCAGTTCGCAGGGGACGTCTGCGAACACTGAAGCTTTCTTT.

This clonotype was picked up a small number of times. V is TRBV6-1 and J is TRBJ2-3, with D possibly matching TRBD2 (5 bases). The length of the CDR3 is 13 residues. The germline V and J ends were trimmed by 6 bases and 6 bases, with 13 bases remaining between them. Germline CDR1 reads MNHNS; CDR2 reads SASEGT. The CDR3 sequence is CASSNGVFDTQYF. In DNA form, the CDR3 reads TGTGCCAGCAGCAACGGGGTATTCGATACGCAGTATTTT.

This clonotype was seen a few times. The chain joins TRBV11-2 to TRBJ2-7, with 13 bases aligning to TRBD2. Losses at the gene ends were 6 bases for V and 2 bases for J; bases not matched to a gene: 4. The CDR3 spans 15 residues. Germline lookup yields CDR1 SGHAT and CDR2 FQNNGV. DNA for the CDR3: TGTGCCAGCAGGCCTACTAGCGGGGGGGCCTACGAGCAGTACTTC. Its translation is CASRPTSGGAYEQYF.

In its sample, this clonotype was seen many times. V gene TRBV20-1 combines with J gene TRBJ2-7; 13 bases agree with TRBD2. Germline V gene data show CDR1 as DFQATT and CDR2 as SNEGSKA (reference sequence). The CDR3 loop spans 16 amino acids. Trimming removed 3 bases from V and 4 bases from J; junction bases left unmatched: 9. CDR3 protein: CSASGEGLAGRYEQYF. The CDR3 DNA follows: TGCAGTGCTAGCGGGGAGGGACTAGCGGGGAGGTACGAGCAGTACTTC.

This clonotype was counted a few times. The chain recombines TRBV27 with TRBJ2-1; 14 bases agree with TRBD2. From germline, CDR1 is MNHEY and CDR2 SMNVEV (reference sequence). The V segment lost 5 bases and the J segment 9 bases; nucleotides outside the gene matches: 9. CDR3 length equals 16 residues. CDR3 amino acids: CASSHPGLAGAAEQFF. Here the CDR3 DNA reads TGTGCCAGCAGTCACCCGGGACTAGCGGGAGCCGCTGAGCAGTTCTTC.

Many counts were recorded for this clonotype. The chain uses TRBV6-1 and TRBJ1-5, with 9 bases aligning to TRBD1. With 3 bases clipped from V and 2 bases from J, the junction kept 17 bases outside the gene matches. CDR3 length: 20 residues. Germline CDR1 is MNHNS and CDR2 is SASEGT. CDR3 amino acids: CASSDSPGQGGSWGNQPQHF. CDR3 nucleotide sequence: TGTGCCAGCAGTGACTCGCCGGGACAGGGAGGGAGTTGGGGCAATCAGCCCCAGCATTTT.

This clonotype was seen a few times. The J gene is TRBJ2-6, the V gene TRBV24-1; TRBD1 matches 8 bases. This CDR3 contains 21 residues. CDR1 KGHDR and CDR2 SFDVKD come from the germline V gene. V gave up 3 bases and J gave up 0 bases; unmatched junction bases: 15. Written as DNA, the CDR3 is TGTGCCACCAGTGATCCTTCCCGGGATGCAGGGGGCTCCTCTGGGGCCAACGTCCTGACTTTC. This translates into CATSDPSRDAGGSSGANVLTF.

This clonotype appeared a few times. The chain uses TRBV6-6 and TRBJ1-2; TRBD1 matches 7 bases. The length of the CDR3 is 16 residues. J was trimmed by 4 bases and V by 2 bases; bases with no gene match: 10. The V gene's germline CDR1 is MNHNY and CDR2 SVGAGI (reference sequence). CDR3 protein: CASSYEPRDRAYGYTF. The CDR3 nucleotides read TGTGCCAGCAGTTACGAGCCCCGGGACAGAGCCTATGGCTACACCTTC.

This clonotype was detected many times. The chain carries TRBV19 and TRBJ2-1; D ambiguous. Germline-derived CDR1 and CDR2 are LNHDA and SQIVND (reference sequence). The CDR3 covers 15 residues. Trimming pared 3 bases from V and 5 bases from J, leaving 14 bases between. The CDR3 sequence: CASSITLGRNNEQFF. In DNA form, the CDR3 reads TGTGCCAGTAGTATCACTCTAGGACGGAACAATGAGCAGTTCTTC.

This clonotype was found many times. The chain uses TRBV6-1 and TRBJ2-7; D not certain. CDR3 length equals 14 residues. Trimming removed 6 bases at V and 8 bases at J, with 20 bases between. CDR1 is MNHNS and CDR2 is SASEGT in the germline V gene. CDR3 region: CASSPQARPNKQYF. The CDR3 DNA reads as TGTGCCAGCAGCCCTCAGGCTCGACCGAACAAGCAGTACTTC.

This clonotype was found many times. The chain uses TRBV30 and TRBJ2-1; TRBD2 agrees at 8 bases. The trim removed 3 bases at V and 4 bases at J, leaving 8 bases unmatched. Germline CDR1 and CDR2: GTSNPN and SVGIG (reference sequence). The CDR3 runs to 15 residues. The CDR3 reads CAWRGGLADYNEQFF. The DNA for the CDR3 is TGTGCCTGGAGAGGCGGACTAGCCGATTACAATGAGCAGTTCTTC.

The chain has TRBV19 and TRBJ2-7; 10 nucleotides agree with TRBD2. In germline, CDR1 is LNHDA, CDR2 SQIVND (reference sequence). There are 17 residues in the CDR3. The V gene end was trimmed by 3 bases and the J gene end by 0 bases; junction bases not matched to a gene: 8. The CDR3 sequence: CASSIGSGGPNSYEQYF. The CDR3 DNA follows: TGTGCCAGTAGTATTGGTAGCGGGGGGCCTAACTCCTACGAGCAGTACTTC.

This clonotype was seen at least ten times. This chain uses TRBV20-1 with TRBJ2-5, with a possible D match to TRBD1 (5 bases). The CDR3 is 14 amino acids. Germline V CDR1 and CDR2: DFQATT, SNEGSKA (reference sequence). V lost 5 bases and J 5 bases, leaving 18 bases between the germline ends. The DNA for the CDR3 is TGCAGTGCTCCCCTACCTTTAGGGGTTGAGACCCAGTACTTC. This gives the protein CSAPLPLGVETQYF.

The chain carries TRBV9 and TRBJ2-7; TRBD1 matches 10 bases. The CDR3 sequence is 14 residues long. The V gene end was trimmed by 4 bases and the J gene end by 7 bases; junction bases not matched to a gene: 8. Per the germline V gene, CDR1 is SGDLS and CDR2 is YYNGEE. CDR3: CASSRGTGAGEQYF. The CDR3 DNA reads TGTGCCAGCAGCAGGGGGACAGGGGCGGGGGAGCAGTACTTC. Looking up the rest from reference TRBV9 and TRBJ2-7 gives the full variable domain: DSGVTQTPKHLITATGQRVTLRCSPRSGDLSVYWYQQSLDQGLQFLIQYYNGEERAKGNILERFSAQQFPDLHSELNLSSLELGDSALYFCASSRGTGAGEQYFGPGTRLTVT.

This clonotype appeared a few times. The chain links TRBV19 to TRBJ1-1; D might be TRBD1 (5 bases). The V end was cut by 1 base, the J end by 5 bases, with 8 bases between. The CDR3 has 13 residues. The germline CDR1 and CDR2 sequences are LNHDA and SQIVND (reference sequence). CDR3 residues: CASSIGTPTEAFF. The CDR3 nucleotides are TGTGCCAGTAGTATAGGGACACCGACTGAAGCTTTCTTT.

For this clonotype: One junction end does not reproduce the germline sequence, and a read error may be involved. J is TRBJ2-3 and V is TRBV13, with TRBD1 as a possible D gene (6 bases). The CDR3 has 14 amino acids. CDR1 and CDR2 from the germline V gene are PRHDT and FYEKMQ (reference sequence). The CDR3 region has the DNA TGTGCCGGCAGCCAACAGGGTTACACAGATACGCAGTATTTT. Amino acids: CAGSQQGYTDTQYF.

A single count supports this clonotype. V gene TRBV18 combines with J gene TRBJ1-1, with D unresolved. V lost 5 bases to trimming and J lost 0 bases, with 7 bases between them. The CDR3 runs 13 residues. Germline V gene lookup returns CDR1 KGHSH and CDR2 LQKENI. The CDR3 DNA reads TGTGCCAGCTCATCGATGGTGAACACTGAAGCTTTCTTT. It encodes CASSSMVNTEAFF.